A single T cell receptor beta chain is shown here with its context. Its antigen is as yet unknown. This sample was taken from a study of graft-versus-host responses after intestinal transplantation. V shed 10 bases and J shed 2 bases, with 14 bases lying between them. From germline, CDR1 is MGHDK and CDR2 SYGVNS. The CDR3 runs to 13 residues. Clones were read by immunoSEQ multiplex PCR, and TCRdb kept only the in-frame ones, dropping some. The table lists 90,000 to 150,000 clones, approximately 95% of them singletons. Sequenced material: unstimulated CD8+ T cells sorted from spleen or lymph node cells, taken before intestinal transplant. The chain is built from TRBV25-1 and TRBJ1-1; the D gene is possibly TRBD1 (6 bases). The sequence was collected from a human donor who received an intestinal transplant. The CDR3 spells CATSVGGNTEAFF. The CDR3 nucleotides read TGTGCCACCAGCGTAGGGGGAAACACTGAAGCTTTCTTT.